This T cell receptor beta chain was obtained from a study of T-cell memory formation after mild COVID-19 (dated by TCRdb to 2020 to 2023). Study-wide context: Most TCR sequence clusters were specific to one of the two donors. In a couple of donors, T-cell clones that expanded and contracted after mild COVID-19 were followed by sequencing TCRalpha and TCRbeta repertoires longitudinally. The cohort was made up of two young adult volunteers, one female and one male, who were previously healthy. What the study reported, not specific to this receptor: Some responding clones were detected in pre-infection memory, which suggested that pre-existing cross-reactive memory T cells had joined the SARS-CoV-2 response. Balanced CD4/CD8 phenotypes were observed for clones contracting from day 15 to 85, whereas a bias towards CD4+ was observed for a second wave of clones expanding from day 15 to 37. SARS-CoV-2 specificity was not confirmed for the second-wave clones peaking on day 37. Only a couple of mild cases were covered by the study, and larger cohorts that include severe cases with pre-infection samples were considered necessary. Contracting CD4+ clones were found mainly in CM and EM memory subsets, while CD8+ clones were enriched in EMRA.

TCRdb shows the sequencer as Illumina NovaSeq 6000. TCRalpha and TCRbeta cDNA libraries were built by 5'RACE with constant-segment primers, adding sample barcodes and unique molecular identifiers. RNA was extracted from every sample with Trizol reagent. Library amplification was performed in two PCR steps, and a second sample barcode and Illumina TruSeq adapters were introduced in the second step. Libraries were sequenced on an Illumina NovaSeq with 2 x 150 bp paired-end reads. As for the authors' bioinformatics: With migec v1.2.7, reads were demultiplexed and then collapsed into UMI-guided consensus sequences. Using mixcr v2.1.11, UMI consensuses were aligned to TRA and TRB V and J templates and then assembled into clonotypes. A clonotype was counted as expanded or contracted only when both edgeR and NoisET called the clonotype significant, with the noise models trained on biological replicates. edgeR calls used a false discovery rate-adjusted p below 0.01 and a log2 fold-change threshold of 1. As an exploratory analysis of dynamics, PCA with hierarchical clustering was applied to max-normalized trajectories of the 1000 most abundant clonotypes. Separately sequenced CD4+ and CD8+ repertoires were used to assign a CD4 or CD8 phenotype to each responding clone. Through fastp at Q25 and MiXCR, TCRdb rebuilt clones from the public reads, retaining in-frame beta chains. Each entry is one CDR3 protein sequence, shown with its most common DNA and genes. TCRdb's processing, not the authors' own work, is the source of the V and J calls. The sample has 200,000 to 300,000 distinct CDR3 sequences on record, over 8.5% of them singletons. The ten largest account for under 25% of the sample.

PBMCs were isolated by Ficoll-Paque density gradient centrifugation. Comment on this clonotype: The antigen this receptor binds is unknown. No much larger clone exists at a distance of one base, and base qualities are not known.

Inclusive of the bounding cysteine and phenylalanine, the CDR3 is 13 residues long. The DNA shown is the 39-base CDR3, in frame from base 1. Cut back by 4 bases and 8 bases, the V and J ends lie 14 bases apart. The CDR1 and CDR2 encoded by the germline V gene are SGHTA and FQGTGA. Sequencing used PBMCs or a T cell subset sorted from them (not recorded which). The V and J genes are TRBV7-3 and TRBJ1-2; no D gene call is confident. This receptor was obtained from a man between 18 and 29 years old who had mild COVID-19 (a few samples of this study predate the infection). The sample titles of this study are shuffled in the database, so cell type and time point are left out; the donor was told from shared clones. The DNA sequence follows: TGTGCCAGCAGCTCCCGGGAGGGATTGGGCTACACCTTC. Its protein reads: CASSSREGLGYTF.